One and the same sample provided the 6 T cell receptor beta chains below, sequenced in a study of T-cell memory formation after mild COVID-19. From the 5' RACE reads, TCRdb called clonotypes with MiXCR, one entry per CDR3 protein. The sample comprises about 55,000 distinct CDR3 sequences, 9.5% of which are singletons, and roughly 1.2% rests with the top ten. Sequencing was done on a sample of PBMCs or a T cell subset sorted from them (not recorded which). The source is a man aged 18 to 29 who had mild COVID-19 (a few samples of this study predate the infection). Cell type and time point are not known.

This clonotype occurred a few times. The rearrangement uses TRBV7-9 and TRBJ2-7; D could derive from TRBD1 or TRBD2 (5 bases each). Trimming pared 6 bases from V and 2 bases from J, leaving 23 bases between. The germline V gene has CDR1 SEHNR and CDR2 FQNEAQ (reference sequence). The CDR3 runs 17 residues. Written as DNA, the CDR3 is TGTGCCAGCAGGCCTACACTCCGGGACGCTACAACCTACGAGCAGTACTTC. As protein: CASRPTLRDATTYEQYF.

This clonotype has just a few counts. This chain joins TRBV6-2 or TRBV6-3 and TRBJ2-2, with D possibly being TRBD1 (6 bases). V dropped 8 bases and J dropped 0 bases, with 25 bases sitting between them. The CDR3 consists of 19 residues. Per the germline V gene, CDR1 is MNHEY and CDR2 is SVGEGT. The CDR3 bases are TGTGCCAGCGGACGTAGGGGGTACAGCTATTTCACGAACACCGGGGAGCTGTTTTTT. Residues: CASGRRGYSYFTNTGELFF.

This chain joins TRBV12-3 or TRBV12-4 and TRBJ2-3, with D perhaps matching TRBD1 (6 bases). This CDR3 contains 15 residues. V shed 6 bases and J shed 4 bases, with 17 bases lying between them. The CDR3 protein is CASSLTGSLSDTQYF. The DNA for the CDR3 is TGTGCCAGCAGCCTAACAGGGTCTTTATCAGATACGCAGTATTTT.

This CDR3 is CASSPGQDSPLHF. The CDR3 bases are TGTGCCAGCTCTCCGGGACAGGATTCACCCCTCCACTTT. The chain employs TRBV28 and TRBJ1-6; 8 nucleotides match TRBD1. With 8 bases clipped from V and 8 bases from J, the junction kept 5 bases outside the gene matches. In germline, CDR1 is MDHEN, CDR2 SYDVKM. This CDR3 is 13 amino acids long.

This chain uses TRBV6-4 with TRBJ2-1, with D unresolved. Trimming shortened V by 3 bases and J by 1 base, and 13 bases separated the two germline ends. The CDR3 consists of 16 residues. Germline values: CDR1 MRHNA, CDR2 SNTAGT. The CDR3 DNA sequence: TGTGCCAGCAGTGATGTGTCAGGCTCATCCTACAATGAGCAGTTCTTC. It specifies CASSDVSGSSYNEQFF.

This clonotype was counted a few times. This chain joins TRBV6-5 and TRBJ2-2; 9 nucleotides align to TRBD1. V lost 6 bases to trimming and J lost 3 bases; unmatched junction nucleotides: 5. This CDR3 spans 15 amino acids. The germline gives CDR1 MNHEY, CDR2 SVGAGI. The chain's CDR3 is CASSGYRGHTGELFF. The DNA for the CDR3 is TGTGCCAGCAGCGGCTACAGGGGGCACACCGGGGAGCTGTTTTTT.